One and the same sample provided the 29 T cell receptor beta chains below, sequenced in a study of cytomegalovirus exposure and HLA in healthy donors. The PCR employed 60 Vbeta primers together with 13 Jbeta primers. The assay was immunoSEQ multiplex PCR, and TCRdb's table has in-frame clones only and misses some. The data hold some 150,000 clones, with approximately 82% observed a single time. The sample taken for sequencing was PBMCs. The receptors shown here come from a male donor in good health and CMV-seronegative.

The chain employs TRBV4-3 and TRBJ2-7; D remains unclear. The CDR3 has 15 amino acids. V lost 0 bases and J 2 bases, leaving 11 bases between the germline ends. Germline loops: CDR1 LGHNA, CDR2 YSLEER. The CDR3 region is CASSQDWLAAYEQYF. DNA of the CDR3: TGCGCCAGCAGCCAAGATTGGCTTGCAGCCTACGAGCAGTACTTC.

V usage is TRBV7-7 and J usage is TRBJ2-1; 8 bases are shared with TRBD2. CDR3 length equals 15 residues. Losses at the gene ends were 5 bases for V and 9 bases for J; bases not matched to a gene: 12. CDR1 is SSHAT and CDR2 is FNYEAQ in the germline V gene (reference sequence). The CDR3 nucleotides are TGTGCCAGCAGCATTCAACCGGGACTAGGGGCTGAGCAGTTCTTC. It is translated as CASSIQPGLGAEQFF.

In this sample, this clone turned up once. The DNA of the CDR3 is TGTGCCAGCATTAAGAACCGGGGAGACTCCTACGAGCAGTACTTC. It codes for CASIKNRGDSYEQYF. The V and J genes are TRBV27 and TRBJ2-5; D may be TRBD2 (5 bases). Gene TRBJ2-7 matches the end of the DNA better, so the J call may be wrong. Germline V gene data show CDR1 as MNHEY and CDR2 as SMNVEV (reference sequence). This CDR3 is 15 amino acids long.

This sequence joins TRBV11-2 and TRBJ1-3; 8 bases line up with TRBD1. Per germline, CDR1 SGHAT and CDR2 FQNNGV. The CDR3 is 17 residues long. V shed 4 bases, J shed 2 bases, and the junction held 10 bases outside the gene matches. CDR3 protein: CASSSPLTGETGNTIYF. The CDR3 bases are TGTGCCAGCAGCTCACCCCTGACAGGGGAAACTGGAAACACCATATATTTT.

The genes are TRBV5-4 and TRBJ1-1, with 7 bases lining up with TRBD1. J gave up 6 bases and V 4 bases, and 12 bases lay outside the gene matches. Germline lookup yields CDR1 SGHNT and CDR2 YYREEE (reference sequence). CDR3 size: 15 residues. CDR3 sequence reads: CASSLPQGIFAEAFF. The DNA for the CDR3 is TGTGCCAGCAGCCTTCCACAGGGGATTTTCGCTGAAGCTTTCTTT.

The chain employs TRBV6-1 and TRBJ2-2; possible D gene TRBD1, 6 bases. Germline V gene sequence: CDR1 MNHNS, CDR2 SASEGT. The CDR3 sequence is 13 residues long. Trimming cost V 5 bases and J 4 bases, with 8 bases left between them. The CDR3 DNA reads TGTGCCAGCAGTTCAGGGGTCACCGGGGAGCTGTTTTTT. This sequence encodes CASSSGVTGELFF.

V is TRBV30 and J is TRBJ2-5, with 12 bases identical to TRBD2. This CDR3 has 16 amino acids. V lost 3 bases, J lost 2 bases, and 7 bases stayed unmatched. Germline V gene lookup returns CDR1 GTSNPN and CDR2 SVGIG (reference sequence). CDR3 loop: CAWSGGLAGGQETQYF. CDR3 nucleotide sequence: TGTGCCTGGAGCGGGGGGCTAGCGGGAGGGCAAGAGACCCAGTACTTC.

The rearrangement uses TRBV7-3 and TRBJ2-6, with a tentative D call TRBD1 (5 bases). The CDR3 runs to 19 residues. V lost 5 bases and J 0 bases, leaving 20 bases between the germline ends. Germline loops: CDR1 SGHTA, CDR2 FQGTGA. Here the CDR3 DNA reads TGTGCCAGCAGCGAACGACAGAATATACTTAACTCTGGGGCCAACGTCCTGACTTTC. It translates to CASSERQNILNSGANVLTF.

The rearrangement uses TRBV7-6 and TRBJ2-1; 7 bases are a match to TRBD2. V shed 5 bases, J shed 9 bases, and the junction held 7 bases outside the gene matches. CDR3 length equals 13 residues. Germline CDR1 SGHVS, CDR2 FNYEAQ. The chain's CDR3 is CASSPNGEGEQFF. The CDR3 DNA reads TGTGCCAGCAGCCCTAATGGGGAGGGTGAGCAGTTCTTC.

The chain uses TRBV21-1 and TRBJ2-4; the listed D gene, TRBD1, was not tested against the DNA. TRBV21-1 is a pseudogene segment. The CDR3 runs to 19 residues. The CDR3 here is CASSKPPRKGMLAKNIQYF. The CDR3 DNA sequence: TGTGCCAGCAGCAAACCTCCGCGGAAGGGGATGTTAGCCAAAAACATTCAGTACTTC.

The J gene is TRBJ2-3, the V gene TRBV28; 12 nucleotides align to TRBD2. The J segment lost 2 bases and the V segment lost 7 bases, leaving 10 bases of the junction unmatched. Germline V gene sequence: CDR1 MDHEN, CDR2 SYDVKM. The CDR3 loop spans 17 amino acids. This CDR3 is CASIPSGRAIFTDTQYF. Written as DNA, the CDR3 is TGTGCCAGCATCCCTAGCGGGAGGGCTATCTTCACAGATACGCAGTATTTT.

V gene TRBV11-3 combines with J gene TRBJ1-1, with TRBD1 matching 7 bases. The junction had 12 bases not matched to a gene; V was cut back by 4 bases and J by 10 bases. The length of the CDR3 is 14 residues. CDR1 SGHNT and CDR2 YENEEA come from the germline V gene. As DNA, the CDR3 is TGTGCCAGCAGCTCCTCCGATTTAGGGGGCCGAGCTTTCTTT. This codes for CASSSSDLGGRAFF.

The rearrangement links TRBV7-9 to TRBJ1-5, with 7 nucleotides matching TRBD1. The length of the CDR3 is 13 residues. Trimming took 4 bases from V and 4 from J; bases not matched to a gene: 1. Germline V gene sequence: CDR1 SEHNR, CDR2 FQNEAQ (reference sequence). CDR3 coding DNA: TGTGCCAGCAGCTCGGGACAGAATCAGCCCCAGCATTTT. This translates into CASSSGQNQPQHF.

This rearrangement joins TRBV18 to TRBJ1-4; D unclear. The CDR3 is 13 residues long. Germline CDR1 is KGHSH and CDR2 is LQKENI. The V and J ends lost 0 bases and 5 bases respectively, with 4 bases between them. For the CDR3, the DNA is TGTGCCAGCTCACCACCCCCGAATGAAAAACTGTTTTTT. It codes for CASSPPPNEKLFF.

V and J are TRBV15 and TRBJ2-7; tentatively, D is TRBD2 (6 bases). The CDR3 is made up of 13 amino acids. V was cut by 5 bases and J by 0 bases, with 8 bases left in between. Germline V gene sequence: CDR1 LNHNV, CDR2 YYDKDF (reference sequence). Written as DNA, the CDR3 is TGTGCCACCAGCCCGGGGGTCTCCTACGAGCAGTACTTC. Translating it yields CATSPGVSYEQYF.

The rearrangement links TRBV6-5 to TRBJ2-1, with a weak D call TRBD1 (6 bases). Germline V CDR1 and CDR2: MNHEY, SVGAGI. The CDR3 is 15 residues long. Trimming took 6 bases from V and 2 from J, leaving 14 bases between them. This CDR3 reads CASSSGDIAYNEQFF. In DNA, the CDR3 is TGTGCCAGCAGCTCAGGGGATATCGCCTACAATGAGCAGTTCTTC.

This rearrangement joins TRBV4-2 to TRBJ1-5, with 9 bases matching TRBD1. V shed 0 bases, J shed 10 bases, and the junction held 10 bases outside the gene matches. Germline V gene sequence: CDR1 LGHNA, CDR2 YNFKEQ. The CDR3 extends over 16 amino acids. The CDR3 reads CASSQEWGQGSRPQHF. In DNA form, the CDR3 reads TGTGCCAGCAGCCAAGAGTGGGGACAGGGCTCACGACCCCAGCATTTT.

A single count supports this clone. The rearrangement links TRBV9 to TRBJ2-1; D is undetermined. From germline, CDR1 is SGDLS and CDR2 YYNGEE. V gave up 1 base and J gave up 4 bases, with 6 bases separating them. The CDR3 is 13 amino acids. The CDR3 protein is CASSVNSYNEQFF. In nucleotides, the CDR3 is TGTGCCAGCAGCGTAAACTCGTACAATGAGCAGTTCTTC.

The V and J genes are TRBV7-2 and TRBJ2-5; 10 positions agree with TRBD1. The DNA matches TRBJ2-7 better at its end, which makes the J call doubtful. The CDR3 extends over 15 amino acids. Germline loops: CDR1 SGHTA, CDR2 FQGNSA. DNA for the CDR3: TGTGCCAGCAGCTTACGCGGGACAGGGGTCGTCGAGCAGTACTTC. This sequence encodes CASSLRGTGVVEQYF.

The chain is built from TRBV10-3 and TRBJ2-1, with 9 bases fitting TRBD1. V trimming: 6 bases; J trimming: 6 bases; junction bases outside the gene matches: 6. The V gene's germline CDR1 is ENHRY and CDR2 SYGVKD. The CDR3 loop spans 14 amino acids. CDR3 in DNA: TGTGCCATCAGCTCCGGGACAGGGTTCAATGAGCAGTTCTTC. As protein: CAISSGTGFNEQFF.

V usage is TRBV2 and J usage is TRBJ1-5; a possible D gene is TRBD1 (5 bases). From germline, CDR1 is SNHLY and CDR2 FYNNEI. This CDR3 comprises 14 residues. V was shortened by 3 bases and J by 5 bases, with 11 bases between the two germline ends. The chain's CDR3 is CASSDPGSYQPQHF. Written as DNA, the CDR3 is TGTGCCAGCAGTGATCCAGGGTCCTATCAGCCCCAGCATTTT.

This chain uses TRBV6-1 with TRBJ1-3; D remains unclear. The CDR3 contains 13 residues. Germline lookup yields CDR1 MNHNS and CDR2 SASEGT. The V gene lost 1 base and the J gene lost 3 bases, with 4 bases spanning the gap. CDR3 sequence reads: CASSEGSGNTIYF. The CDR3 coding sequence is TGTGCCAGCAGTGAAGGGAGTGGAAACACCATATATTTT.

This rearrangement joins TRBV11-2 to TRBJ2-2, with D uncertain. The germline V gene encodes CDR1 SGHAT and CDR2 FQNNGV. The CDR3 runs to 15 residues. V lost 1 base to trimming and J lost 4 bases, with 10 bases between them. This chain's CDR3 is CASSLGPTITGELFF. The DNA of the CDR3 is TGTGCCAGCAGCTTAGGTCCTACCATCACCGGGGAGCTGTTTTTT.

The chain couples TRBV10-3 to TRBJ2-3; TRBD2 matches 10 bases. After removal of 3 bases from V and 5 bases from J, the junction contained 8 bases not matched to a gene. The CDR3 spans 16 residues. The germline V gene encodes CDR1 ENHRY and CDR2 SYGVKD. This CDR3 is CAISEVPGLARDTQYF. For the CDR3, the DNA is TGTGCCATCAGTGAAGTACCGGGACTAGCGAGAGATACGCAGTATTTT.

The V gene is TRBV7-3, the J gene TRBJ2-5; D is possibly TRBD1 (6 bases). V was shortened by 2 bases and J by 4 bases, with 11 bases between the two germline ends. In germline, CDR1 is SGHTA, CDR2 FQGTGA. This CDR3 contains 14 residues. CDR3 sequence: CASSLGQGLETQYF. As DNA, the CDR3 is TGTGCCAGCAGCTTAGGGCAGGGGCTAGAGACCCAGTACTTC.

The J gene is TRBJ2-1, the V gene TRBV5-4; perhaps TRBD2 as D (7 bases). Germline values: CDR1 SGHNT, CDR2 YYREEE (reference sequence). Deletions cut 2 bases from V and 10 bases from J, with 22 bases between. The CDR3 covers 16 residues. DNA for the CDR3: TGTGCCAGCAGCTTTTATCTGGCGGGGGCCCCAGGGGAGCAGTTCTTC. Encoded protein: CASSFYLAGAPGEQFF.

The V call is TRBV7-8, the J call TRBJ2-7; possibly TRBD2 for D (6 bases). The CDR3 extends over 13 amino acids. Germline V gene lookup returns CDR1 SGHVS and CDR2 FQNEAQ. V was cut by 7 bases and J by 12 bases, with 22 bases left in between. The CDR3 DNA follows: TGTGCCAGCAACCTCGGGGTGGAGGGAGGCACGTACTTC. Translation gives CASNLGVEGGTYF.

The V call is TRBV25-1, the J call TRBJ1-5; possible D gene TRBD1, 6 bases. CDR1 and CDR2 (germline): MGHDK, SYGVNS. Between the trimmed V and J ends, which lost 4 bases and 9 bases, there was a span of 13 bases. This CDR3 has 13 amino acids. Here the CDR3 reads CASSADSTGPQHF. In DNA, the CDR3 is TGTGCCAGCAGTGCGGACAGCACGGGGCCCCAGCATTTT. Using reference TRBV25-1 and TRBJ1-5 for the parts outside the CDR3, the full variable domain is EADIYQTPRYLVIGTGKKITLECSQTMGHDKMYWYQQDPGMELHLIHYSYGVNSTEKGDLSSESTVSRIRTEHFPLTLESARPSHTSQYLCASSADSTGPQHFGDGTRLSIL.

This chain links TRBV2 with TRBJ2-1; 7 bases line up with TRBD1. CDR1 is SNHLY and CDR2 is FYNNEI in the germline V gene. This CDR3 spans 16 amino acids. V lost 4 bases and J lost 1; bases outside the gene matches: 7. CDR3 amino acids: CASSGSTGSSYNEQFF. The CDR3 DNA is TGTGCCAGCAGTGGGTCGACAGGGAGTTCCTACAATGAGCAGTTCTTC.